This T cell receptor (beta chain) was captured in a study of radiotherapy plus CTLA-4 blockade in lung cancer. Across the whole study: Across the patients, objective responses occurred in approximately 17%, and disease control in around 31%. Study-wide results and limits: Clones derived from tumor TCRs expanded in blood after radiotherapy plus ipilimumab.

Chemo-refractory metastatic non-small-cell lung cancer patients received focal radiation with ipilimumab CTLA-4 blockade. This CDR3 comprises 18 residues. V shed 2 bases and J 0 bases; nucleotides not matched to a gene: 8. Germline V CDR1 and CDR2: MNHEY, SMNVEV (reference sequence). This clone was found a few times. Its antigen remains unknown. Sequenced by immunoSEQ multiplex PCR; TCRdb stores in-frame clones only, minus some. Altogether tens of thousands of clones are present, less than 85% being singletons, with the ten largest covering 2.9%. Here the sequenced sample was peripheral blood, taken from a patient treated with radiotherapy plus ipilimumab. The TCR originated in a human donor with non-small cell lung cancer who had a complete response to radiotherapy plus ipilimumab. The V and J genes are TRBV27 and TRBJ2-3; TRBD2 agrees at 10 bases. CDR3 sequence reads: CASSLQRGLAASTDTQYF. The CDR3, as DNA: TGTGCCAGCAGTTTACAAAGAGGACTAGCGGCTAGCACAGATACGCAGTATTTT.